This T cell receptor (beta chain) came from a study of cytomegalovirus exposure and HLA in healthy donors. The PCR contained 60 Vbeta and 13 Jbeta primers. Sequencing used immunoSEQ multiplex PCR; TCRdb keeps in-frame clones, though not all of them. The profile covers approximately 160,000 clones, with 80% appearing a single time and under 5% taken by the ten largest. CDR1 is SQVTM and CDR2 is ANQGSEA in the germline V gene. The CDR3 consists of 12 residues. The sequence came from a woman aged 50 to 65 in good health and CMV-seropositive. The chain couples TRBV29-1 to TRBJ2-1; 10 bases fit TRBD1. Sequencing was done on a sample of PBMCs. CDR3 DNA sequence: TGCGGGACAGGGGAGACCTACAATGAGCAGTTCTTC. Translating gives CGTGETYNEQFF.